Listed here are 16 T cell receptor beta chains from one sample, sequenced in a study of beta chain features in type 1 diabetes. The isolated RNA, all of it, was reverse transcribed, so expressed TCRB transcripts were what got sequenced. Produced via immunoSEQ multiplex PCR; TCRdb's table is partial and in-frame only. This sample yields around 350,000 clones, of which 10% to 15% are seen a single time; roughly 0.017% belongs to the top ten. Sample: naive CD4+ T cells from blood. Receptors originate from a man between 18 and 35 years old in good health.

This clone has just a few counts. The genes are TRBV7-8 and TRBJ2-7; 8 bases are shared with TRBD1. The CDR3 length is 14 residues. The V and J ends lost 6 bases and 0 bases, in that order; junction bases with no gene match: 4. Germline CDR1 is SGHVS and CDR2 is FQNEAQ. This CDR3 reads CASRQTGGSYEQYF. DNA for the CDR3: TGTGCCAGCAGACAAACAGGGGGCTCCTACGAGCAGTACTTC.

The CDR3 bases are TGCGCCAGCAGCTTGGAGGTTTATAGCGGGATCACCCATGAGCAGTTCTTC. As protein: CASSLEVYSGITHEQFF. V usage is TRBV5-1 and J usage is TRBJ2-1; 8 bases are shared with TRBD2. This CDR3 region has 17 residues. The germline V gene encodes CDR1 SGHRS and CDR2 YFSETQ. Unmatched junction bases numbered 13, after V lost 0 bases and J lost 8 bases. The full variable domain, in which reference TRBV5-1 and TRBJ2-1 provide the parts outside the CDR3, is KAGVTQTPRYLIKTRGQQVTLSCSPISGHRSVSWYQQTPGQGLQFLFEYFSETQRNKGNFPGRFSGRQFSNSRSEMNVSTLELGDSALYLCASSLEVYSGITHEQFFGPGTRLTVL.

This clone has a handful of counts. V usage is TRBV7-9 and J usage is TRBJ1-1; 9 nucleotides align to TRBD1. With 9 bases clipped from V and 5 bases from J, the junction kept 7 bases outside the gene matches. The germline V gene has CDR1 SEHNR and CDR2 FQNEAQ (reference sequence). The CDR3 is made up of 13 amino acids. CDR3 in amino acids: CASTTGGWTEAFF. The CDR3 coding sequence is TGTGCCAGTACCACAGGGGGCTGGACTGAAGCTTTCTTT.

This clone has only a few counts. DNA for the CDR3: TGCGCCAGCAGCATAGGGACAGGGGAAGATGGCTACACCTTC. It codes for CASSIGTGEDGYTF. This chain links TRBV5-1 with TRBJ1-2; 10 nucleotides line up with TRBD1. There are 14 residues in the CDR3. CDR1 is SGHRS, CDR2 YFSETQ, per germline. The V and J ends lost 4 bases and 6 bases, in that order; junction bases with no gene match: 6.

This chain joins TRBV5-1 and TRBJ2-7, with D maybe TRBD1 (5 bases). CDR3 length: 14 amino acids. Trimming left V 0 bases short and J 2 bases short, with 9 bases between. From germline, CDR1 is SGHRS and CDR2 YFSETQ. This CDR3 is CASSLDRTTYEQYF. The CDR3, as DNA: TGCGCCAGCAGCTTGGACAGGACGACCTACGAGCAGTACTTC.

The chain recombines TRBV5-4 with TRBJ2-1; 11 positions match TRBD2. The CDR3 sequence is 15 residues long. The V gene's germline CDR1 is SGHNT and CDR2 YYREEE (reference sequence). V dropped 3 bases and J dropped 4; count of bases not matched to a gene: 3. The CDR3 DNA is TGTGCCAGCAGCTGGGGACTAGCGGAATACAATGAGCAGTTCTTC. It specifies CASSWGLAEYNEQFF.

The chain combines TRBV27 with TRBJ2-5; 10 bases map to TRBD2. Germline CDR1 MNHEY, CDR2 SMNVEV (reference sequence). CDR3 size: 19 residues. V lost 0 bases to trimming and J lost 5 bases; unmatched junction nucleotides: 15. CDR3 loop: CASSLSWVAGGTRGETQYF. In nucleotides, the CDR3 is TGTGCCAGCAGTTTATCGTGGGTAGCGGGAGGCACGCGGGGGGAGACCCAGTACTTC.

This clone was seen a few times. The gene calls are TRBV5-4 and TRBJ2-2; 8 bases align to TRBD2. There are 15 residues in the CDR3. The germline CDR1 and CDR2 sequences are SGHNT and YYREEE (reference sequence). The V and J ends lost 4 bases and 0 bases, in that order; junction bases with no gene match: 2. The DNA of the CDR3 is TGTGCCAGCAGCCTTAGCGGGACGAACACCGGGGAGCTGTTTTTT. Translation: CASSLSGTNTGELFF.

This clone was picked up a small number of times. This chain uses TRBV9 with TRBJ1-1, with no clear D. The CDR3 loop spans 14 amino acids. Trimming pared 0 bases from V and 4 bases from J, leaving 10 bases between. CDR1 and CDR2 (germline): SGDLS, YYNGEE. Written as DNA, the CDR3 is TGTGCCAGCAGCGTAGAAACGCGTGTCACTGAAGCTTTCTTT. Amino acids: CASSVETRVTEAFF. Full variable domain (missing parts from reference TRBV9 and TRBJ1-1): DSGVTQTPKHLITATGQRVTLRCSPRSGDLSVYWYQQSLDQGLQFLIQYYNGEERAKGNILERFSAQQFPDLHSELNLSSLELGDSALYFCASSVETRVTEAFFGQGTRLTVV.

This clone was seen more than once but under ten times. The chain is built from TRBV30 and TRBJ2-3, with D possibly matching TRBD1 (8 bases). This CDR3 comprises 16 residues. V lost 0 bases, J lost 5 bases, and 18 bases lay in between. Germline lookup yields CDR1 GTSNPN and CDR2 SVGIG (reference sequence). The CDR3 is CAWSVLSGGGGDTQYF. The CDR3 DNA follows: TGTGCCTGGAGTGTACTCTCAGGGGGCGGGGGAGATACGCAGTATTTT.

The chain employs TRBV6-6 and TRBJ2-1, with a possible D match to TRBD2 (5 bases). Germline V CDR1 and CDR2: MNHNY, SVGAGI (reference sequence). Trimming left V 0 bases short and J 0 bases short, with 6 bases between. The CDR3 is made up of 15 amino acids. As DNA, the CDR3 is TGTGCCAGCAGTTACTCGAGCGGCTCCTACAATGAGCAGTTCTTC. This codes for CASSYSSGSYNEQFF.

This clone was found a few times. V is TRBV7-9 and J is TRBJ1-5; TRBD1 matches 7 bases. The CDR3 runs 17 residues. Germline lookup yields CDR1 SEHNR and CDR2 FQNEAQ (reference sequence). The ends lost 0 bases at V and 3 bases at J; junction bases unmatched: 8. The CDR3 bases are TGTGCCAGCAGCTTAGCTACCGGGACAGCAGTCAATCAGCCCCAGCATTTT. Residues: CASSLATGTAVNQPQHF.

A few counts support this clone. The chain employs TRBV10-3 and TRBJ1-6; 10 bases are shared with TRBD1. The germline gives CDR1 ENHRY, CDR2 SYGVKD. The CDR3 is 16 amino acids. V shed 4 bases, J shed 3 bases, and the junction held 3 bases outside the gene matches. CDR3 bases: TGTGCCATCAGTGGGGGACAGGGGCGCTATAATTCACCCCTCCACTTT. It specifies CAISGGQGRYNSPLHF.

This rearrangement joins TRBV7-9 to TRBJ2-1; D is perhaps TRBD2 (6 bases). This CDR3 has 16 amino acids. CDR1 is SEHNR and CDR2 is FQNEAQ in the germline V gene (reference sequence). V was cut by 2 bases and J by 2 bases, with 13 bases left in between. CDR3 protein: CASSLRAGPPYNEQFF. The CDR3, as DNA: TGTGCCAGCAGCTTAAGGGCGGGGCCTCCCTACAATGAGCAGTTCTTC.

V and J are TRBV2 and TRBJ1-5, with D possibly being TRBD1 (6 bases). Germline-derived CDR1 and CDR2 are SNHLY and FYNNEI. V lost 4 bases, J lost 6 bases, and 16 bases lay in between. The CDR3 is 15 residues long. The CDR3 nucleotides are TGTGCCAGCAGTGGTCTCAGGGGAGTGACTCAGCCCCAGCATTTT. Amino acid sequence: CASSGLRGVTQPQHF.

This clone was seen a handful of times. The gene calls are TRBV4-1 and TRBJ2-3; a possible D gene is TRBD2 (6 bases). Trimming cost V 3 bases and J 2 bases, with 12 bases left between them. The CDR3 loop spans 15 amino acids. Per the germline V gene, CDR1 is MGHRA and CDR2 is YSYEKL. CDR3 amino acids: CASSQNSGHTDTQYF. The CDR3 region has the DNA TGCGCCAGCAGCCAGAATAGCGGTCACACAGATACGCAGTATTTT.